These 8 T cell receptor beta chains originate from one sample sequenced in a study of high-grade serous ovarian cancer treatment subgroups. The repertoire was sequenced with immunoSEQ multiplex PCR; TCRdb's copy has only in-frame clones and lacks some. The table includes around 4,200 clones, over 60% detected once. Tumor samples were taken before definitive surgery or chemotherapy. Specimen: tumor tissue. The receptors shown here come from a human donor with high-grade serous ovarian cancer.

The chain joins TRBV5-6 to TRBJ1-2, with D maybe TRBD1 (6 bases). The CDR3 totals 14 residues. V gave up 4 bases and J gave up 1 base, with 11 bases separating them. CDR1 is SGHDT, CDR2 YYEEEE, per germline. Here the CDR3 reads CASSPLDSNYGYTF. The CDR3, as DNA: TGTGCCAGCAGCCCGTTGGACAGTAACTATGGCTACACCTTC.

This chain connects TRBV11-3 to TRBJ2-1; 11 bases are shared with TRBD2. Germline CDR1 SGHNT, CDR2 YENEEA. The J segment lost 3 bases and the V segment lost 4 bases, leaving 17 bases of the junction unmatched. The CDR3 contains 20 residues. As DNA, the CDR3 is TGTGCCAGCAGCTCTGGGAGGGGAGGGCTAGCGGGAGGAGGCTACAATGAGCAGTTCTTC. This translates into CASSSGRGGLAGGGYNEQFF.

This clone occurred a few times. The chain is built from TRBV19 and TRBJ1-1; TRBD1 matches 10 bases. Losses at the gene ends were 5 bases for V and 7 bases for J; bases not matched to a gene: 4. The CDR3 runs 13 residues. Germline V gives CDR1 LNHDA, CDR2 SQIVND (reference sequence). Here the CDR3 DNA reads TGTGCCAGTAGTTCAGGACAGGGGGTTGAAGCTTTCTTT. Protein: CASSSGQGVEAFF.

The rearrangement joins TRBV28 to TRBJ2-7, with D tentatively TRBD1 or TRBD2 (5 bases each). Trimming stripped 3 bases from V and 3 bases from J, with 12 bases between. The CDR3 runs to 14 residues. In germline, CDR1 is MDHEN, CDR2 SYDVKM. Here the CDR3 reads CASSFGAYYYEQYF. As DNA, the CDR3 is TGTGCCAGCAGTTTCGGGGCCTACTACTACGAGCAGTACTTC.

The CDR3 protein is CASSPLLLGGENIQYF. The CDR3 DNA follows: TGTGCCAGCTCACCACTGCTATTAGGGGGTGAAAACATTCAGTACTTC. V is TRBV18 and J is TRBJ2-4; D perhaps matches TRBD1 (6 bases). The V and J ends lost 1 base and 5 bases respectively, with 15 bases between them. The CDR3 spans 16 residues. Germline V gene sequence: CDR1 KGHSH, CDR2 LQKENI.

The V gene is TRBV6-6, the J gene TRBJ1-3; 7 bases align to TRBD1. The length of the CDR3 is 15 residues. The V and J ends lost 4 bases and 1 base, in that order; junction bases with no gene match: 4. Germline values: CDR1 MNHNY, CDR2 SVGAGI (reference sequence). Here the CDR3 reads CASSFDRASGNTIYF. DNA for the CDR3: TGTGCCAGCAGTTTCGACAGGGCTTCTGGAAACACCATATATTTT.

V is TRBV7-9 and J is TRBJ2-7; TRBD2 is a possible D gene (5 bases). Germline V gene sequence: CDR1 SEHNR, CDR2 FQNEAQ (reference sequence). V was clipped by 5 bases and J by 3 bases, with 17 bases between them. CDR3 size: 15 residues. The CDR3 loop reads CASSLNEGAVYEQYF. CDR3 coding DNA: TGTGCCAGCAGCCTCAACGAGGGAGCAGTCTACGAGCAGTACTTC.

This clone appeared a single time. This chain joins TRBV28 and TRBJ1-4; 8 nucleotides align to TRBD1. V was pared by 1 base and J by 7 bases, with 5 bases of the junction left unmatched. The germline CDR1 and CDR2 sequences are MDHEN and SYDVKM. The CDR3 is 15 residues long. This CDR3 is CASSLFGQGLEKLFF. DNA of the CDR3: TGTGCCAGCAGTTTATTCGGACAGGGTCTTGAAAAACTGTTTTTT.